These 15 T cell receptor beta chains originate from one sample sequenced in a study of T-cell reconstitution after alpha-beta-depleted transplantation in children. Unique molecular identifiers were used in preparing the TCRbeta library. TCRdb redid the calling of the PCR reads with MiXCR, one entry per CDR3 protein. This table has about 78,000 distinct CDR3 sequences, less than 15% appearing once. Source: PBMCs, mostly from graft donor cells, taken 180 days after TCRalphabeta/CD19-depleted stem cell transplant. Source of these receptors: a male patient between 2 and 10 years old who had a stem cell transplant for acute lymphoblastic leukemia, so the T cells may come from the graft donor.

This clonotype showed up just a few times. The genes are TRBV12-3 or TRBV12-4 and TRBJ2-5, with TRBD2 matching over 7 bases. Trimming took 8 bases from V and 2 from J; bases not matched to a gene: 8. CDR3 length: 14 amino acids. CDR3 DNA sequence: TGTGCCAGCCGGCGGGAGTCGTGGCAAGAGACCCAGTACTTC. Translation: CASRRESWQETQYF.

The chain employs TRBV6-2 or TRBV6-3 and TRBJ2-5; unclear D gene. V was cut by 7 bases and J by 2 bases, with 11 bases left in between. Per the germline V gene, CDR1 is MNHEY and CDR2 is SVGEGT. The CDR3 runs to 13 residues. CDR3: CASTRTPQETQYF. The DNA for the CDR3 is TGTGCCAGCACACGGACCCCACAAGAGACCCAGTACTTC.

This clonotype was seen a handful of times. The V and J genes are TRBV7-8 and TRBJ1-4; D may be TRBD1 (6 bases). Germline V gene data show CDR1 as SGHVS and CDR2 as FQNEAQ. Trimming removed 5 bases from V and 7 bases from J, with 23 bases in between. The CDR3 extends over 17 amino acids. For the CDR3, the DNA is TGTGCCAGCAGCAAATTTACAGTCAGGGGTCTGGGTGAAAAACTGTTTTTT. It yields the protein CASSKFTVRGLGEKLFF.

This clonotype was observed at least ten times. CDR3 sequence: CSARSDRAATNYGYTF. DNA of the CDR3: TGCAGCGCCCGATCGGACAGGGCTGCTACTAACTATGGCTACACCTTC. The chain links TRBV29-1 to TRBJ1-2; TRBD1 agrees at 8 bases. The V segment lost 7 bases and the J segment 0 bases; nucleotides outside the gene matches: 13. The CDR3 length is 16 residues. Germline V gene sequence: CDR1 SQVTM, CDR2 ANQGSEA.

This rearrangement joins TRBV28 to TRBJ1-2; D uncertain. V was shortened by 7 bases and J by 12 bases, with 27 bases between the two germline ends. The CDR3 has 15 residues. CDR1 and CDR2 from the germline V gene are MDHEN and SYDVKM. Here the CDR3 reads CASTPPRGWRKGDTF. CDR3 sequence (DNA): TGTGCCAGCACCCCTCCCCGGGGATGGAGGAAAGGCGACACCTTC.

This clonotype was counted only a few times. The rearrangement joins TRBV20-1 to TRBJ1-2; D remains unclear. The germline CDR1 and CDR2 sequences are DFQATT and SNEGSKA (reference sequence). V gave up 0 bases and J gave up 4 bases, with 9 bases separating them. The CDR3 totals 13 residues. CDR3 residues: CSARDQRSYGYTF. CDR3 nucleotides: TGCAGTGCTAGAGATCAGAGGAGCTATGGCTACACCTTC.

This sequence joins TRBV7-2 and TRBJ2-7, with a weak D call TRBD2 (5 bases). The CDR3 is 15 amino acids. The V end was cut by 5 bases, the J end by 4 bases, with 18 bases between. Germline lookup yields CDR1 SGHTA and CDR2 FQGNSA. CDR3 residues: CASSAGSHLFYEQYF. DNA of the CDR3: TGTGCCAGCAGCGCTGGGAGTCACCTTTTTTACGAGCAGTACTTC.

Only a few counts were recorded for this clonotype. The chain is built from TRBV24-1 and TRBJ2-3; 13 bases fit TRBD2. Germline V gene sequence: CDR1 KGHDR, CDR2 SFDVKD. The CDR3 is 16 residues long. J lost 3 bases, V lost 2 bases, and 1 base had no gene match. The CDR3: CATSDWTSGGTDTQYF. In DNA form, the CDR3 reads TGTGCCACCAGTGATTGGACTAGCGGGGGTACAGATACGCAGTATTTT.

This rearrangement joins TRBV13 to TRBJ1-2; D unclear. Germline V lookup: CDR1 PRHDT, CDR2 FYEKMQ (reference sequence). V was cut by 3 bases and J by 12 bases, with 17 bases left in between. The CDR3 length is 13 residues. The CDR3 DNA reads TGTGCCAGCAGCTTTATGGGGAACCCGGGAGACACCTTC. It encodes CASSFMGNPGDTF.

V is TRBV7-9 and J is TRBJ2-5, with unresolved D. This CDR3 comprises 12 residues. Trimming shortened V by 2 bases and J by 5 bases, and 6 bases separated the two germline ends. Germline CDR1 SEHNR, CDR2 FQNEAQ (reference sequence). CDR3 sequence reads: CASSLMRETQYF. CDR3 coding DNA: TGTGCCAGCAGCTTAATGAGGGAGACCCAGTACTTC.

Only a few counts were recorded for this clonotype. This sequence joins TRBV7-2 and TRBJ2-7; TRBD2 matches 11 bases. The trim removed 3 bases at V and 6 bases at J, leaving 4 bases unmatched. The CDR3 sequence is 14 residues long. CDR1 is SGHTA, CDR2 FQGNSA, per germline. The CDR3: CASSFSGRAFEQYF. The DNA of the CDR3 is TGTGCCAGCAGCTTTAGCGGGAGGGCCTTCGAGCAGTACTTC.

The chain is built from TRBV13 and TRBJ2-4; 11 nucleotides align to TRBD2. CDR1 PRHDT and CDR2 FYEKMQ come from the germline V gene (reference sequence). The CDR3 is 14 amino acids. The V segment lost 4 bases and the J segment 7 bases; nucleotides outside the gene matches: 3. The CDR3 DNA sequence: TGTGCCAGCAGCTATAGCGGGGGGGGTAACATTCAGTACTTC. It translates to CASSYSGGGNIQYF.

V and J are TRBV6-5 and TRBJ2-7, with TRBD1 as a possible D gene (6 bases). Germline V CDR1 and CDR2: MNHEY, SVGAGI. This CDR3 has 17 amino acids. V lost 5 bases, J lost 3 bases, and 23 bases lay in between. The CDR3 DNA is TGTGCCAGCAGTCACCTCGGGAAGGACAGCTCCCTCTACGAGCAGTACTTC. Residues: CASSHLGKDSSLYEQYF.

The genes are TRBV7-6 and TRBJ2-2; 9 bases fit TRBD2. The CDR3 consists of 15 residues. V shed 5 bases, J shed 7 bases, and the junction held 8 bases outside the gene matches. Germline V CDR1 and CDR2: SGHVS, FNYEAQ. The CDR3 here is CASSPLAGGIGELFF. The CDR3 region has the DNA TGTGCCAGCAGCCCTCTTGCGGGGGGGATCGGGGAGCTGTTTTTT.

The V gene is TRBV12-3 or TRBV12-4, the J gene TRBJ1-5; D is ambiguous. The CDR3 length is 14 residues. Trimming shortened V by 2 bases and J by 4 bases, and 9 bases separated the two germline ends. DNA of the CDR3: TGTGCCAGCAGTTTATCGGGCGGTAATCAGCCCCAGCATTTT. It specifies CASSLSGGNQPQHF.